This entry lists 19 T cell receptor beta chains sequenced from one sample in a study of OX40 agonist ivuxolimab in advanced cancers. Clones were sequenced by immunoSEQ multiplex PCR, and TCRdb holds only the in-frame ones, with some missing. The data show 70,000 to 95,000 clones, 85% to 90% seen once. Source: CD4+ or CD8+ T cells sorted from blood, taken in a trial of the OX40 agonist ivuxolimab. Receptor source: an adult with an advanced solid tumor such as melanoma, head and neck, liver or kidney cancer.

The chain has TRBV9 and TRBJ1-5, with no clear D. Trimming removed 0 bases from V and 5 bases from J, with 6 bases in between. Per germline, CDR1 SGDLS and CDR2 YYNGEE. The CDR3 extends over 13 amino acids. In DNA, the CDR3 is TGTGCCAGCAGCGTAGACTTGTATCAGCCCCAGCATTTT. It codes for CASSVDLYQPQHF.

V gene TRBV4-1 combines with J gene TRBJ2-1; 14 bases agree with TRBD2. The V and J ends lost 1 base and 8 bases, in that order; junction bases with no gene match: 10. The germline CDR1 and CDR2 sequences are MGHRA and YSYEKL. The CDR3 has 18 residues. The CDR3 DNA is TGCGCCAGCAGCCAAGGGTCGGTATTGACTAGCGGGAGGGATGAGCAGTTCTTC. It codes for CASSQGSVLTSGRDEQFF.

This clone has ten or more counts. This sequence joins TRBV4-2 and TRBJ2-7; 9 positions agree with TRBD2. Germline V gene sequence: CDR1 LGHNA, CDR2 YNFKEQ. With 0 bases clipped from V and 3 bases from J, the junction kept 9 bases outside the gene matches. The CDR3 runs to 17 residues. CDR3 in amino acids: CASSQDSGAGGLYEQYF. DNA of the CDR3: TGTGCCAGCAGCCAAGATAGTGGGGCGGGAGGGCTCTACGAGCAGTACTTC.

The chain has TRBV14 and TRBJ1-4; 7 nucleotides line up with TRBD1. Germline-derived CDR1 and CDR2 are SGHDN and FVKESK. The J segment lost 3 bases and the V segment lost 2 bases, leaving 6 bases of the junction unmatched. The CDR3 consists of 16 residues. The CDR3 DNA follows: TGTGCCAGCAGCCAATTCACAGGGGTAGCTAATGAAAAACTGTTTTTT. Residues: CASSQFTGVANEKLFF.

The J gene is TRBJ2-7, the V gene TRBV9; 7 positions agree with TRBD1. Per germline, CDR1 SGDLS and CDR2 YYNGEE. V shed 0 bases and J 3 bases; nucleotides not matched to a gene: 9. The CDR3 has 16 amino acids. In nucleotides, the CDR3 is TGTGCCAGCAGCGTAGGAGGGGGCGAGATTATCTACGAGCAGTACTTC. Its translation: CASSVGGGEIIYEQYF.

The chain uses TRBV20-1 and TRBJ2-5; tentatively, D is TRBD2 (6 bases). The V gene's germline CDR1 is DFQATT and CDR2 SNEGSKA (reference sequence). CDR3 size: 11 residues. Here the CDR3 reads CSAGTTETQYF. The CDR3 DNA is TGCAGCGCGGGGACGACGGAGACCCAGTACTTC.

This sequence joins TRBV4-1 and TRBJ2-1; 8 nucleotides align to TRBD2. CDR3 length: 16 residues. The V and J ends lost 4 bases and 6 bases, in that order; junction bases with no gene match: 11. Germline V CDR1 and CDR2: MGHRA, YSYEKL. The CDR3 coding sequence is TGCGCCAGCAGCCCCGGGGGAGCGGGAGCGTTCAATGAGCAGTTCTTC. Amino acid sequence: CASSPGGAGAFNEQFF.

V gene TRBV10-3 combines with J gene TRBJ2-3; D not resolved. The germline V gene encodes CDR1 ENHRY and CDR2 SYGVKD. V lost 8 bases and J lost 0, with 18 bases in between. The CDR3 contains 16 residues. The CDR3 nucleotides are TGTGCCATCGGACGGCAGAGCACCTTTAGCACAGATACGCAGTATTTT. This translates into CAIGRQSTFSTDTQYF.

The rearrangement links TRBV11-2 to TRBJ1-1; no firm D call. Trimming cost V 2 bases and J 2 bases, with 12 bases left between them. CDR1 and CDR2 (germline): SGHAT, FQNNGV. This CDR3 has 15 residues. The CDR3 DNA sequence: TGTGCCAGCAGCTTATCGTCCGGACCTAACACTGAAGCTTTCTTT. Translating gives CASSLSSGPNTEAFF.

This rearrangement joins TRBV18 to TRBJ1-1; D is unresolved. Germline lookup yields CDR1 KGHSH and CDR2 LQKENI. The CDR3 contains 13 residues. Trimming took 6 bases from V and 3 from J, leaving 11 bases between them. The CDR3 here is CASSTLEDTEAFF. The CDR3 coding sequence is TGTGCCAGCTCGACTTTAGAGGACACTGAAGCTTTCTTT.

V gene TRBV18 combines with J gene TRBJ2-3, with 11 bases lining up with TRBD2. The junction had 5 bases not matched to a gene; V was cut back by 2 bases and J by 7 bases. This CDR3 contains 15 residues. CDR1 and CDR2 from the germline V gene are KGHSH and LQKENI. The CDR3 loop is CASSPASGGPNTQYF. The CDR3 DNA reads TGTGCCAGCTCACCAGCTAGCGGGGGGCCTAATACGCAGTATTTT.

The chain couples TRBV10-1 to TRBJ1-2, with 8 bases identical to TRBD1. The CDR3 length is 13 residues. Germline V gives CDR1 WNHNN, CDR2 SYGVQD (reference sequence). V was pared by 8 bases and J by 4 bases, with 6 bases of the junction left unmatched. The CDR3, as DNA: TGCGCCAGCGCCGGACAGGGTAGCTATGGCTACACCTTC. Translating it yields CASAGQGSYGYTF.

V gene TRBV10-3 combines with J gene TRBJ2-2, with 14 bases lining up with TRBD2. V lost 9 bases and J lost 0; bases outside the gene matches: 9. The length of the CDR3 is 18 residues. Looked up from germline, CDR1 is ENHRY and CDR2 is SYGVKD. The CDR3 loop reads CAIPTGTSGGSNTGELFF. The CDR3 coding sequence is TGTGCCATTCCTACCGGGACTAGCGGGGGTTCGAACACCGGGGAGCTGTTTTTT.

CDR3 nucleotide sequence: TGTGCCAGCGAACTCCGCGGGCAGATCGCCTATGGCTACACCTTC. Protein product: CASELRGQIAYGYTF. This chain uses TRBV5-5 with TRBJ1-2; D ambiguous. The CDR3 is made up of 15 amino acids. CDR1 is SGHKS and CDR2 is YYEKEE in the germline V gene (reference sequence). Trimming left V 7 bases short and J 4 bases short, with 20 bases between.

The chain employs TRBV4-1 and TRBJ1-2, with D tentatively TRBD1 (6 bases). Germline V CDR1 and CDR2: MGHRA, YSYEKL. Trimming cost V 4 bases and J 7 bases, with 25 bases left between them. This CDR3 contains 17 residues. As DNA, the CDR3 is TGCGCCAGCAGCCTCCCCGGGACAATGGGGGGTCTTATTGGCTACACCTTC. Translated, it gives CASSLPGTMGGLIGYTF.

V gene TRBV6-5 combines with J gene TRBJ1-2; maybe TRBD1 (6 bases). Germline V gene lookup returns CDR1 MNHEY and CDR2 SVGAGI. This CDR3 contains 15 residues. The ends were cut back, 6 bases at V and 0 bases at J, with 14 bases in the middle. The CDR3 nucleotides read TGTGCCAGCAGGGACCCACAGGGAGCTAACTATGGCTACACCTTC. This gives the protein CASRDPQGANYGYTF.

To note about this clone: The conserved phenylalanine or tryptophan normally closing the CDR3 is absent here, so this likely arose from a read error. The CDR3 DNA is TGCGCCAGCACCGGTAGGGGGCGAAGGAACACTGAAGCTTTCCTT. Protein sequence: CASTGRGRRNTEAFL. The rearrangement links TRBV4-1 to TRBJ1-1; TRBD1 matches 7 bases. Trimming removed 7 bases from V and 1 base from J; junction bases left unmatched: 9. This CDR3 has 15 amino acids. Per the germline V gene, CDR1 is MGHRA and CDR2 is YSYEKL.

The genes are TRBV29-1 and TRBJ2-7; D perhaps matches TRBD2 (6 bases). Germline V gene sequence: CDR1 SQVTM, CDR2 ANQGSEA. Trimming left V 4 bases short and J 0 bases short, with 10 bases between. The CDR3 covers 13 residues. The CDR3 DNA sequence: TGCAGCGTTGTAACTAGCCGCTCCTACGAGCAGTACTTC. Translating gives CSVVTSRSYEQYF.

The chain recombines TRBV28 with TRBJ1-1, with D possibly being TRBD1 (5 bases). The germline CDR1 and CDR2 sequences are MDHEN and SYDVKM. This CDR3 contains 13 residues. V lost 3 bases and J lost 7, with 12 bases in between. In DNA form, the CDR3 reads TGTGCCAGCAGTTTTGGACGGGACGATGAAGCTTTCTTT. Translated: CASSFGRDDEAFF.